A selection of T cell receptor beta chains follows, all from one sample in a study of CD8+CD57+ T cells in acquired aplastic anemia. MiXCR was run by TCRdb on the reads, yielding one entry per CDR3 protein. The sample carries about 210,000 distinct CDR3 sequences, roughly 55% recorded once. The sequencing input was sorted CD4+, CD8+, or CD8+CD57+ T cells (not recorded which) from PBMCs. The receptor source for this set is a human donor in good health. CDR3s include the opening cysteine and the closing phenylalanine or tryptophan. A D gene is named only where the DNA matches it firmly. The size entry is marked missing in some rows and otherwise reads once, few, many or a size class.

V: TRBV6-5; size: many; D: -; J: TRBJ1-1; CDR3: CASVGQTQAFF; DNA: TGTGCCAGCGTCGGCCAGACCCAAGCTTTCTTT
V: TRBV11-1; size: -; D: -; J: TRBJ2-3; CDR3: CASSRLKGGTSTVTQYF; DNA: TGTGCCAGCAGCCGCTTAAAAGGGGGTACTTCCACAGTTACGCAGTATTTT
V: TRBV2; size: -; D: -; J: TRBJ1-5; CDR3: CASSEGRQPQHF; DNA: TGTGCCAGCAGTGAAGGACGGCAGCCCCAGCATTTT
V: TRBV7-9; size: -; D: -; J: TRBJ2-7; CDR3: CASSQEVRGATYEQYF; DNA: TGCGCCAGCAGCCAAGAGGTGAGGGGGGCAACCTACGAGCAGTACTTC
V: TRBV29-1; size: -; D: -; J: TRBJ1-1; CDR3: CSVVEYEAFF; DNA: TGCAGCGTTGTCGAATATGAAGCTTTCTTT
V: TRBV9; size: many; D: -; J: TRBJ2-5; CDR3: CARDPFGETQYF; DNA: TGTGCCAGAGATCCCTTCGGAGAGACCCAGTACTTC
V: TRBV20-1; size: -; D: TRBD1; J: TRBJ1-2; CDR3: CSAPGQGRGNYGYTF; DNA: TGCAGTGCTCCGGGACAGGGAAGGGGCAACTATGGCTACACCTTC
V: TRBV20-1; size: -; D: TRBD1; J: TRBJ1-5; CDR3: CSSGQYYQPQHF; DNA: TGCAGTTCGGGACAGTATTATCAGCCCCAGCATTTT
V: TRBV10-3; size: -; D: TRBD1; J: TRBJ1-2; CDR3: CAISGDTGGLGYTF; DNA: TGTGCCATCAGTGGAGATACAGGGGGTCTTGGCTACACCTTC
V: TRBV19; size: many; D: TRBD1; J: TRBJ1-1; CDR3: CASSIGLGQWERNTEAFF; DNA: TGTGCCAGTAGTATCGGTTTGGGACAGTGGGAGAGGAACACTGAAGCTTTCTTT
V: TRBV12-3/TRBV12-4; size: -; D: -; J: TRBJ2-3; CDR3: CASGSNEQYF; DNA: TGTGCTAGTGGCAGTAATGAGCAGTATTTT
V: TRBV6-1; size: many; D: -; J: TRBJ2-1; CDR3: CASSEASGSYNEQFF; DNA: TGTGCCAGCAGTGAAGCGTCGGGCTCCTACAATGAGCAGTTCTTC
V: TRBV20-1; size: -; D: TRBD2; J: TRBJ2-3; CDR3: CSAHPGLADFTDTQYF; DNA: TGCAGTGCTCACCCCGGACTAGCGGATTTCACAGATACGCAGTATTTT
V: TRBV11-3; size: -; D: TRBD2; J: TRBJ2-1; CDR3: CASSLFPLSGRAAYNEQFF; DNA: TGTGCCAGCAGCTTATTCCCCCTTAGCGGGAGGGCCGCCTACAATGAGCAGTTCTTC
V: TRBV10-3; size: -; D: TRBD2; J: TRBJ2-3; CDR3: CASSPFSGEPEGTDTQYF; DNA: TGTGCCAGCAGTCCATTCAGCGGGGAACCTGAGGGCACAGATACGCAGTATTTT
V: TRBV25-1; size: few; D: -; J: TRBJ1-4; CDR3: CASSGTGTVALRKLFF; DNA: TGTGCCAGCAGTGGAACAGGGACCGTCGCGCTCCGAAAACTGTTTTTT
V: TRBV6-4; size: -; D: -; J: TRBJ2-6; CDR3: CASSDKSSGANVLTF; DNA: TGTGCCAGCAGTGACAAATCCTCTGGGGCCAACGTCCTGACTTTC
V: TRBV7-2; size: once; D: -; J: TRBJ1-4; CDR3: CASSLEQGGKLFF; DNA: TGTGCCAGCAGCTTGGAACAGGGAGGGAAACTGTTTTTT
V: TRBV20-1; size: once; D: -; J: TRBJ1-2; CDR3: CSASRGGTYGYTF; DNA: TGCAGTGCTAGTCGGGGGGGAACTTATGGCTACACCTTC
V: TRBV28; size: -; D: -; J: TRBJ1-6; CDR3: CASSLREGWGSPLHF; DNA: TGTGCCAGCAGTTTACGGGAGGGGTGGGGTTCACCCCTCCACTTT
V: TRBV12-3/TRBV12-4; size: -; D: -; J: TRBJ1-2; CDR3: CASSFDSGNTF; DNA: TGTGCCAGCAGTTTTGACTCTGGAAACACCTTC
V: TRBV7-2; size: -; D: -; J: TRBJ2-5; CDR3: CASSLDSSTGTQYF; DNA: TGTGCCAGCAGCTTAGATAGCAGCACGGGGACCCAGTACTTC
V: TRBV25-1; size: few; D: TRBD2; J: TRBJ2-7; CDR3: CASSDWEGRGQVGEQYF; DNA: TGTGCCAGCAGTGACTGGGAGGGGAGAGGGCAGGTCGGCGAGCAGTACTTC
V: TRBV15; size: -; D: -; J: TRBJ1-2; CDR3: CATSRDYNYGYTF; DNA: TGTGCCACTAGCAGAGATTACAACTATGGCTACACCTTC
V: TRBV6-9; size: few; D: TRBD1; J: TRBJ2-7; CDR3: CASSVTGTGPYEQYF; DNA: TGTGCCAGCAGCGTAACAGGGACAGGGCCCTACGAGCAGTACTTC
V: TRBV15; size: -; D: -; J: TRBJ1-1; CDR3: CATSRGKGQNTEAFF; DNA: TGTGCCACCAGCAGAGGTAAGGGCCAGAACACTGAAGCTTTCTTT
V: TRBV20-1; size: -; D: TRBD1; J: TRBJ2-5; CDR3: CSAKGQDQETQYF; DNA: TGCAGTGCTAAAGGACAGGACCAAGAGACCCAGTACTTC
V: TRBV7-6; size: -; D: TRBD2; J: TRBJ2-1; CDR3: CARDPSGGDYNEQFF; DNA: TGTGCTAGAGACCCTAGCGGGGGGGACTACAATGAGCAGTTCTTC
V: TRBV10-1; size: -; D: -; J: TRBJ2-2; CDR3: CASSESSTSGGTGELFF; DNA: TGCGCCAGCAGTGAGTCGTCGACTTCTGGTGGCACCGGGGAGCTGTTTTTT
V: TRBV7-9; size: once; D: -; J: TRBJ2-2; CDR3: CASSLGLRGVTGELFF; DNA: TGTGCCAGCAGCTTGGGGCTGAGGGGAGTCACCGGGGAGCTGTTTTTT
V: TRBV6-2/TRBV6-3; size: -; D: -; J: TRBJ1-5; CDR3: CASSYTGDYQPQHF; DNA: TGTGCCAGCAGCTACACAGGTGACTATCAGCCCCAGCATTTT
V: TRBV7-8; size: -; D: -; J: TRBJ1-1; CDR3: CASSLGGRTEAFF; DNA: TGTGCCAGCAGCTTAGGTGGGCGCACTGAAGCTTTCTTT
V: TRBV20-1; size: -; D: -; J: TRBJ1-2; CDR3: CSAEGYYGYTF; DNA: TGCAGTGCAGAAGGGTATTATGGCTACACCTTC
V: TRBV20-1; size: many; D: -; J: TRBJ2-6; CDR3: CSARVTPSGANVLTF; DNA: TGCAGTGCTAGAGTTACGCCCTCTGGGGCCAACGTCCTGACTTTC
V: TRBV7-3; size: -; D: TRBD2; J: TRBJ2-1; CDR3: CASRTWREPPGEQFF; DNA: TGTGCCAGCAGAACCTGGCGGGAGCCACCCGGGGAGCAGTTCTTC
V: TRBV19; size: -; D: TRBD1; J: TRBJ2-1; CDR3: CAIGTGRNEQFF; DNA: TGTGCCATTGGGACAGGGAGAAATGAGCAGTTCTTC
V: TRBV7-8; size: many; D: -; J: TRBJ2-2; CDR3: CASSSDNRGELFF; DNA: TGTGCCAGCAGCTCGGACAACCGAGGGGAGCTGTTTTTT
V: TRBV20-1; size: -; D: -; J: TRBJ1-1; CDR3: CSALRWDEPTEAFF; DNA: TGCAGTGCTCTCCGTTGGGACGAGCCCACTGAAGCTTTCTTT
V: TRBV2; size: -; D: TRBD1; J: TRBJ2-2; CDR3: CASSQQGAVGELFF; DNA: TGTGCCAGCAGTCAACAGGGGGCGGTGGGGGAGCTGTTTTTT
V: TRBV24-1; size: -; D: TRBD1; J: TRBJ2-1; CDR3: CATSDYPGTASYNEQFF; DNA: TGTGCCACCAGTGACTATCCCGGGACAGCGTCCTACAATGAGCAGTTCTTC
V: TRBV27; size: many; D: TRBD1; J: TRBJ1-5; CDR3: CASSPRTGGDQPQHF; DNA: TGTGCCAGCAGTCCCAGGACAGGGGGGGATCAGCCCCAGCATTTT
V: TRBV6-5; size: many; D: -; J: TRBJ1-1; CDR3: CASSDSIQDMNTEAFF; DNA: TGTGCCAGCAGCGATTCAATACAGGACATGAACACTGAAGCTTTCTTT
V: TRBV4-3; size: many; D: -; J: TRBJ1-1; CDR3: CASSQDFGGPEAFF; DNA: TGCGCCAGCAGCCAAGATTTTGGGGGTCCTGAAGCTTTCTTT
V: TRBV10-3; size: -; D: -; J: TRBJ1-1; CDR3: CAISEKGMNTEAFF; DNA: TGTGCCATCAGTGAAAAGGGTATGAACACTGAAGCTTTCTTT
V: TRBV7-9; size: many; D: -; J: TRBJ2-3; CDR3: CASSAEGYRPSTDTQYF; DNA: TGTGCCAGCAGCGCCGAAGGGTATCGTCCTAGCACAGATACGCAGTATTTT
V: TRBV5-1; size: -; D: -; J: TRBJ2-1; CDR3: CASREDRLYNEQFF; DNA: TGCGCCAGCAGGGAGGACAGACTATACAATGAGCAGTTCTTC
V: TRBV7-9; size: -; D: -; J: TRBJ2-3; CDR3: CASSRGNTDTQYF; DNA: TGTGCCAGCAGCCGCGGGAACACAGATACGCAGTATTTT
V: TRBV19; size: -; D: -; J: TRBJ1-1; CDR3: CASSIQRGSTEAFF; DNA: TGTGCCAGTAGTATCCAGCGAGGTAGTACTGAAGCTTTCTTT
V: TRBV9; size: many; D: -; J: TRBJ1-5; CDR3: CASSVGAGPLEPQHF; DNA: TGTGCCAGCAGCGTAGGTGCCGGCCCCTTGGAGCCCCAGCATTTT
V: TRBV5-1; size: -; D: TRBD2; J: TRBJ2-3; CDR3: CASSLRAGGYSDTQYF; DNA: TGTGCCAGCAGCTTGCGGGCGGGGGGGTATTCAGATACGCAGTATTTT